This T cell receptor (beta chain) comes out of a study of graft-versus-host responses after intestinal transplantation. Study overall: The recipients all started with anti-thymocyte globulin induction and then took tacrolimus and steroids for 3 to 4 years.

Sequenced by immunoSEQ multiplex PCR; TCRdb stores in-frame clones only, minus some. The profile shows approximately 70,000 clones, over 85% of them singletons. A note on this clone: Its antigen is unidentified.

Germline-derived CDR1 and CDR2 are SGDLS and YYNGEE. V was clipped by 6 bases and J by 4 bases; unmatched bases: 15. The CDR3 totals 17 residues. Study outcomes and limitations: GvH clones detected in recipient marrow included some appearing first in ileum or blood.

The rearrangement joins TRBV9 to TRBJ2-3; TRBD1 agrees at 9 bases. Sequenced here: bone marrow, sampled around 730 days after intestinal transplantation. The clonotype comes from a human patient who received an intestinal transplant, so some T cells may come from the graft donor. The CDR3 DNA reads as TGTGCCAGCAATAATCCGGGACAGGGTATGGCGGCAGATACGCAGTATTTT. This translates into CASNNPGQGMAADTQYF.